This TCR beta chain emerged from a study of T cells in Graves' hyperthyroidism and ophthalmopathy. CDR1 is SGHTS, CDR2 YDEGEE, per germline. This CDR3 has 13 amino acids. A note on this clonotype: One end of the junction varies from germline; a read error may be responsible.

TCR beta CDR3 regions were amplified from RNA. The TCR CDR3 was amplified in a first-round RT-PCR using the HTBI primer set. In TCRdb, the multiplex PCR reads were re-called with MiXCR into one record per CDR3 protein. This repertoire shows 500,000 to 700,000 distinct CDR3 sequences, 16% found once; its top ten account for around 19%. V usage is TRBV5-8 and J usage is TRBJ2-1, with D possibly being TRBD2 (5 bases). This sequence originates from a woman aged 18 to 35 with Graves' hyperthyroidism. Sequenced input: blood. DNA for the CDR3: TGCGCCAGCAGCTCCGGGGTGTTGAATGAGCAGTTCTTC. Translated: CASSSGVLNEQFF.